The 26 T cell receptor beta chains reported below all come from one sample, sequenced in a study of early T cells in non-severe SARS-CoV-2 infection (dated by TCRdb to about 2021). Receptor libraries were prepared by 5' RACE. Instrument used: NextSeq 500. Through fastp at Q25 and MiXCR, TCRdb rebuilt clones from the public reads, retaining in-frame beta chains. Merged by CDR3 protein, the rows form single entries marked with the most common genes and DNA. This sample lists fewer than 50,000 distinct CDR3 sequences; around 7.8% were detected once. More than 7.5% of the sample rests with the top ten. Source material: whole blood. These receptors were taken from an adult who was a healthcare worker with PCR-confirmed SARS-CoV-2 infection or an uninfected control (not recorded which).

This clonotype appeared many times. The chain links TRBV12-3 or TRBV12-4 to TRBJ2-4; unclear D gene. The V and J ends lost 3 bases and 9 bases respectively, with 12 bases between them. The CDR3 has 13 amino acids. The CDR3 DNA is TGTGCCAGCAGTTTTGGCAGGTGGGGCATTCAGTACTTC. This translates into CASSFGRWGIQYF.

This clonotype was seen only a few times. The chain joins TRBV20-1 to TRBJ2-5; 10 bases align to TRBD1. The V segment lost 5 bases and the J segment 4 bases; nucleotides outside the gene matches: 13. CDR1 and CDR2 (germline): DFQATT, SNEGSKA (reference sequence). The CDR3 covers 16 residues. The CDR3 is CSAYRTGTGVGETQYF. The CDR3 coding sequence is TGCAGTGCTTATCGAACCGGGACAGGGGTCGGAGAGACCCAGTACTTC.

The J gene is TRBJ2-2, the V gene TRBV27, with D possibly matching TRBD2 (6 bases). V lost 8 bases and J 8 bases, leaving 12 bases between the germline ends. The CDR3 covers 12 residues. Germline CDR1 reads MNHEY; CDR2 reads SMNVEV (reference sequence). The CDR3 nucleotides read TGTGCCAGCGGTCCAGGGAGGGGGGAGCTGTTTTTT. It yields the protein CASGPGRGELFF.

This sequence joins TRBV18 and TRBJ2-7; 11 nucleotides agree with TRBD1. Germline CDR1 KGHSH, CDR2 LQKENI. CDR3 length: 14 amino acids. V trimming: 6 bases; J trimming: 4 bases; junction bases outside the gene matches: 5. CDR3 in amino acids: CASSPGQGAYEQYF. CDR3 nucleotide sequence: TGTGCCAGCTCCCCTGGACAGGGGGCGTACGAGCAGTACTTC.

The V call is TRBV4-3, the J call TRBJ1-3; D gene uncertain. The V gene's germline CDR1 is LGHNA and CDR2 YSLEER. CDR3 length equals 17 residues. The germline V and J ends were trimmed by 2 bases and 0 bases, with 14 bases remaining between them. This chain's CDR3 is CASSQPPFGSSGNTIYF. In DNA form, the CDR3 reads TGCGCCAGCAGCCAACCCCCATTCGGGTCCTCTGGAAACACCATATATTTT.

In nucleotides, the CDR3 is TGTGCCAGCAGCCTGCTTAAGGAGACCCAGTACTTC. It encodes CASSLLKETQYF. The chain carries TRBV28 and TRBJ2-5; D call uncertain. The CDR3 consists of 12 residues. With 6 bases removed from V and 5 bases from J, the gap between germline ends came to 10 bases. CDR1 and CDR2 (germline): MDHEN, SYDVKM.

This chain connects TRBV11-1 to TRBJ2-7, with TRBD1 matching over 8 bases. This CDR3 has 17 amino acids. Looked up from germline, CDR1 is SGHAT and CDR2 is FQDESV (reference sequence). Losses at the gene ends were 4 bases for V and 3 bases for J; bases not matched to a gene: 14. CDR3 nucleotides: TGTGCCAGCAGCTACGCGCCCGGGACAGGTGCCCTCTACGAGCAGTACTTC. Amino acids: CASSYAPGTGALYEQYF.

This chain uses TRBV27 with TRBJ2-3, with TRBD1 identical over 9 bases. CDR3 length equals 14 residues. Germline CDR1 reads MNHEY; CDR2 reads SMNVEV (reference sequence). V shed 10 bases and J 5 bases; nucleotides not matched to a gene: 10. CDR3 DNA sequence: TGTGCCACTTCGGACAGGGGACCCCAAGATACGCAGTATTTT. Its protein is CATSDRGPQDTQYF.

This clonotype was counted only a few times. The gene calls are TRBV7-8 and TRBJ2-5; D unclear. CDR1 and CDR2 from the germline V gene are SGHVS and FQNEAQ. The CDR3 totals 14 residues. V gave up 2 bases and J gave up 0 bases, with 7 bases separating them. This CDR3 reads CASSLTRNQETQYF. In DNA form, the CDR3 reads TGTGCCAGCAGCTTAACACGGAACCAAGAGACCCAGTACTTC.

In its sample, this clonotype was seen a few times. The J gene is TRBJ2-3, the V gene TRBV11-2, with D tentatively TRBD1 (6 bases). CDR1 and CDR2 from the germline V gene are SGHAT and FQNNGV. The CDR3 length is 17 residues. Between the trimmed V and J ends, which lost 0 bases and 2 bases, there was a span of 15 bases. The DNA for the CDR3 is TGTGCCAGCAGCTTAGATGCAGGGGCACAATTCACAGATACGCAGTATTTT. It specifies CASSLDAGAQFTDTQYF.

The chain couples TRBV28 to TRBJ1-2; 9 bases map to TRBD1. The ends lost 6 bases at V and 4 bases at J; junction bases unmatched: 3. The CDR3 length is 13 residues. Germline lookup yields CDR1 MDHEN and CDR2 SYDVKM. The CDR3 DNA follows: TGTGCCAGCAGGCGGGACAGGGTCTATGGCTACACCTTC. Protein sequence: CASRRDRVYGYTF.

This clonotype was detected ten times or more. The chain combines TRBV12-3 or TRBV12-4 with TRBJ2-5; D may be TRBD2 (5 bases). CDR3 length: 13 residues. The V end was cut by 8 bases, the J end by 5 bases, with 15 bases between. The CDR3 region is CASSSGTWETQYF. The CDR3, as DNA: TGTGCCAGCTCTTCGGGAACTTGGGAGACCCAGTACTTC.

This clonotype is judged medium-sized. The J gene is TRBJ1-3, the V gene TRBV12-3 or TRBV12-4; D gene unclear. The CDR3 runs 15 residues. V was cut by 3 bases and J by 0 bases, with 9 bases left in between. The CDR3 region is CASSFWRSSGNTIYF. CDR3 DNA: TGTGCCAGCAGTTTTTGGCGGAGCTCTGGAAACACCATATATTTT.

The table lists this clonotype with a few counts. The chain couples TRBV30 to TRBJ2-7; D gene uncertain. The CDR3 sequence is 13 residues long. The germline gives CDR1 GTSNPN, CDR2 SVGIG (reference sequence). V gave up 4 bases and J gave up 0 bases, with 10 bases separating them. The CDR3 region is CAWNRDISYEQYF. The CDR3 nucleotides are TGTGCCTGGAATCGTGACATCTCCTACGAGCAGTACTTC. The variable domain in full, completed from reference TRBV30 and TRBJ2-7, reads SQTIHQWPATLVQPVGSPLSLECTVEGTSNPNLYWYRQAAGRGLQLLFYSVGIGQISSEVPQNLSASRPQDRQFILSSKKLLLSDSGFYLCAWNRDISYEQYFGPGTRLTVT.

At least ten counts were recorded for this clonotype. This sequence joins TRBV29-1 and TRBJ2-5, with a possible D match to TRBD1 (6 bases). This CDR3 is built from 15 residues. CDR1 is SQVTM, CDR2 ANQGSEA, per germline. Between the trimmed V and J ends, which lost 0 bases and 2 bases, there was a span of 13 bases. The CDR3 region is CSVEDPTQGQETQYF. The CDR3 nucleotides read TGCAGCGTTGAAGATCCCACACAGGGACAAGAGACCCAGTACTTC.

This clonotype was picked up many times. V is TRBV28 and J is TRBJ1-1, with D possibly being TRBD1 (6 bases). The CDR3 totals 16 residues. The germline V gene encodes CDR1 MDHEN and CDR2 SYDVKM. Trimming removed 5 bases at V and 6 bases at J, with 22 bases between. CDR3 loop: CASSPSPGYGGPEAFF. The CDR3 region has the DNA TGTGCCAGCAGTCCATCACCAGGGTATGGGGGCCCTGAAGCTTTCTTT.

Many counts were recorded for this clonotype. The chain carries TRBV20-1 and TRBJ2-7; no clear D gene. Looked up from germline, CDR1 is DFQATT and CDR2 is SNEGSKA (reference sequence). The CDR3 is 14 amino acids. V was trimmed by 3 bases and J by 7 bases, leaving 19 bases between them. The CDR3 coding sequence is TGCAGTGCTAGTACATCCCGGGCCCCCTGGGAGCAGTACTTC. This codes for CSASTSRAPWEQYF.

The V call is TRBV9, the J call TRBJ2-3; D ambiguous. This CDR3 spans 13 amino acids. Germline-derived CDR1 and CDR2 are SGDLS and YYNGEE. V was trimmed by 4 bases and J by 4 bases, leaving 10 bases between them. CDR3 sequence (DNA): TGTGCCAGCAGCCCCCACCCCCCAGATACGCAGTATTTT. This gives the protein CASSPHPPDTQYF.

This clonotype appeared many times. This chain connects TRBV4-3 to TRBJ1-1; D gene uncertain. The CDR3 has 16 residues. Germline V lookup: CDR1 LGHNA, CDR2 YSLEER. V lost 4 bases and J lost 0, with 15 bases in between. This chain's CDR3 is CASSLLRESLNTEAFF. CDR3 bases: TGCGCCAGCAGCCTGCTCCGGGAGAGCCTGAACACTGAAGCTTTCTTT.

The chain uses TRBV6-6 and TRBJ2-1; the D gene is possibly TRBD1 (5 bases). The CDR3 extends over 13 amino acids. V lost 2 bases to trimming and J lost 7 bases, with 9 bases between them. Germline lookup yields CDR1 MNHNY and CDR2 SVGAGI (reference sequence). The CDR3: CASSYPGANEQFF. In DNA, the CDR3 is TGTGCCAGCAGTTACCCTGGGGCGAATGAGCAGTTCTTC.

This clonotype was detected many times. The chain combines TRBV20-1 with TRBJ1-1, with unresolved D. The CDR3 runs 13 residues. Germline CDR1 DFQATT, CDR2 SNEGSKA (reference sequence). V was pared by 5 bases and J by 0 bases, with 10 bases between. The CDR3 reads CSAPHNMNTEAFF. For the CDR3, the DNA is TGCAGTGCTCCTCATAACATGAACACTGAAGCTTTCTTT.

J is TRBJ2-5 and V is TRBV24-1; D perhaps matches TRBD1 (5 bases). Germline CDR1 and CDR2: KGHDR and SFDVKD. CDR3 length: 15 amino acids. Trimming shortened V by 4 bases and J by 4 bases, and 15 bases separated the two germline ends. CDR3 sequence: CATSDPQTAGETQYF. In DNA form, the CDR3 reads TGTGCCACCAGTGACCCCCAGACAGCTGGAGAGACCCAGTACTTC.

This chain links TRBV4-2 with TRBJ1-6; perhaps TRBD1 as D (5 bases). The CDR3 has 15 residues. From germline, CDR1 is LGHNA and CDR2 YNFKEQ. Trimming stripped 0 bases from V and 11 bases from J, with 14 bases between. In DNA, the CDR3 is TGTGCCAGCAGCCAAGAAGGGGTACCAGATCCACCCCTCCACTTT. Its protein is CASSQEGVPDPPLHF.

This clonotype occurred a few times. V is TRBV4-3 and J is TRBJ2-5; 9 nucleotides match TRBD2. Germline V CDR1 and CDR2: LGHNA, YSLEER. The CDR3 covers 15 residues. V shed 6 bases and J 3 bases; nucleotides not matched to a gene: 8. In nucleotides, the CDR3 is TGCGCCAGCAGAGAACTAGCGGGCCAAGAAGAGACCCAGTACTTC. Its protein is CASRELAGQEETQYF.

This chain uses TRBV7-2 with TRBJ2-2; no firm D call. The CDR3 is made up of 13 amino acids. Germline loops: CDR1 SGHTA, CDR2 FQGNSA. V lost 4 bases and J lost 4, with 7 bases in between. The CDR3 loop is CASSSVLTGELFF. As DNA, the CDR3 is TGTGCCAGCAGCTCAGTGCTCACCGGGGAGCTGTTTTTT.

This clonotype was observed a handful of times. This chain links TRBV28 with TRBJ2-7, with a tentative D call TRBD1 (6 bases). This CDR3 is 14 amino acids long. The germline V gene encodes CDR1 MDHEN and CDR2 SYDVKM. V was trimmed by 5 bases and J by 4 bases, leaving 15 bases between them. The CDR3 reads CASSPLDREYEQYF. As DNA, the CDR3 is TGTGCCAGCAGTCCGTTGGACAGAGAATACGAGCAGTACTTC.